These 28 T cell receptor beta chains came from one sample sequenced in a study of OX40 agonist ivuxolimab in advanced cancers. Using immunoSEQ multiplex PCR, the repertoire was profiled, and TCRdb retains in-frame clones only, with some absent. The table includes almost 80,000 clones, roughly four fifths detected once. Sample: CD4+ or CD8+ T cells sorted from blood, taken in a trial of the OX40 agonist ivuxolimab. All receptors come from an adult with an advanced solid tumor such as melanoma, head and neck, liver or kidney cancer.

This clone was counted once. The chain combines TRBV5-1 with TRBJ2-3; TRBD2 agrees at 9 bases. CDR1 and CDR2 (germline): SGHRS, YFSETQ. Trimming removed 3 bases from V and 1 base from J; junction bases left unmatched: 6. The CDR3 has 16 amino acids. The CDR3 DNA reads TGCGCCAGCAGCTACCGGCGGGGGGGCGGCACAGATACGCAGTATTTT. Amino acids: CASSYRRGGGTDTQYF.

V and J are TRBV10-3 and TRBJ2-7, with 7 bases fitting TRBD1. Germline V lookup: CDR1 ENHRY, CDR2 SYGVKD. CDR3 size: 15 residues. Trimming cost V 0 bases and J 0 bases; bases outside gene matches: 2. As DNA, the CDR3 is TGTGCCATCAGTGAGTCGGGGGACAGCTCCTACGAGCAGTACTTC. Translated, it gives CAISESGDSSYEQYF.

The chain employs TRBV14 and TRBJ1-6; TRBD1 might be the D (5 bases). CDR1 is SGHDN, CDR2 FVKESK, per germline. The V and J ends lost 3 bases and 5 bases respectively, with 11 bases between them. This CDR3 is built from 15 residues. CDR3 DNA: TGTGCCAGCAGCCATCTTGACAGAGATAATTCACCCCTCCACTTT. Translated, it gives CASSHLDRDNSPLHF.

V usage is TRBV5-4 and J usage is TRBJ2-1; D not resolved. This CDR3 is 15 amino acids long. From germline, CDR1 is SGHNT and CDR2 YYREEE (reference sequence). Deletions cut 4 bases from V and 4 bases from J, with 15 bases between. The CDR3 here is CASSRGGEAYNEQFF. In DNA form, the CDR3 reads TGTGCCAGCAGCCGAGGTGGAGAAGCATACAATGAGCAGTTCTTC. The full variable domain, with the rest looked up from reference TRBV5-4 and TRBJ2-1, is ETGVTQSPTHLIKTRGQQVTLRCSSQSGHNTVSWYQQALGQGPQFIFQYYREEENGRGNFPPRFSGLQFPNYSSELNVNALELDDSALYLCASSRGGEAYNEQFFGPGTRLTVL.

This clone has more than one count but fewer than ten. The chain uses TRBV5-4 and TRBJ2-2; 12 positions match TRBD2. Germline V gene lookup returns CDR1 SGHNT and CDR2 YYREEE (reference sequence). The junction had 5 bases not matched to a gene; V was cut back by 3 bases and J by 5 bases. The CDR3 runs 16 residues. This chain's CDR3 is CASSYGLAGQTGELFF. In DNA, the CDR3 is TGTGCCAGCAGCTATGGACTAGCGGGACAAACCGGGGAGCTGTTTTTT.

V is TRBV5-6 and J is TRBJ1-2; the D is unclear. The CDR3 is 12 residues long. V lost 7 bases, J lost 2 bases, and 9 bases lay in between. Germline values: CDR1 SGHDT, CDR2 YYEEEE. Here the CDR3 reads CASAWENYGYTF. The CDR3 bases are TGTGCCAGCGCTTGGGAAAACTATGGCTACACCTTC.

The chain employs TRBV7-8 and TRBJ1-4, with 7 bases aligning to TRBD1. Trimming at V came to 4 bases and at J to 4 bases, leaving 6 bases not matched to a gene. CDR1 is SGHVS and CDR2 is FQNEAQ in the germline V gene. The CDR3 consists of 15 residues. The CDR3 protein is CASSSQGVRNEKLFF. The CDR3, as DNA: TGTGCCAGCAGCTCCCAGGGGGTGCGTAATGAAAAACTGTTTTTT.

The chain joins TRBV5-6 to TRBJ1-3; possibly TRBD1 for D (6 bases). Trimming stripped 3 bases from V and 0 bases from J, with 10 bases between. This CDR3 is built from 15 residues. Germline CDR1 SGHDT, CDR2 YYEEEE. The CDR3 DNA follows: TGTGCCAGCAGCTCCCGGGACACCTCTGGAAACACCATATATTTT. Translated, it gives CASSSRDTSGNTIYF.

This sequence joins TRBV6-4 and TRBJ2-1; 8 nucleotides align to TRBD2. Losses at the gene ends were 5 bases for V and 4 bases for J; bases not matched to a gene: 13. The CDR3 consists of 17 residues. In germline, CDR1 is MRHNA, CDR2 SNTAGT. The CDR3 reads CASSYYPGLGSYNEQFF. CDR3 nucleotides: TGTGCCAGCAGTTACTACCCGGGACTAGGATCGTACAATGAGCAGTTCTTC.

V is TRBV10-2 and J is TRBJ2-3; D remains unclear. CDR3 length: 10 residues. Trimming removed 6 bases at V and 5 bases at J, with 3 bases between. CDR1 is WSHSY and CDR2 is SAAADI in the germline V gene. The CDR3 loop reads CASRIDTQYF. CDR3 DNA sequence: TGCGCCAGCAGGATAGATACGCAGTATTTT.

This clone was observed once. The genes are TRBV29-1 and TRBJ2-7, with 12 bases lining up with TRBD2. The germline V gene encodes CDR1 SQVTM and CDR2 ANQGSEA. Losses at the gene ends were 4 bases for V and 3 bases for J; bases not matched to a gene: 4. There are 14 residues in the CDR3. CDR3 residues: CSVARTSGNYEQYF. DNA for the CDR3: TGCAGCGTTGCGAGGACTAGCGGGAACTACGAGCAGTACTTC.

The chain combines TRBV30 with TRBJ1-2; D is unresolved. Germline V gives CDR1 GTSNPN, CDR2 SVGIG (reference sequence). Trimming removed 2 bases at V and 5 bases at J, with 15 bases between. The CDR3 is 14 residues long. CDR3 loop: CAWSPGMVLYGYTF. CDR3 DNA sequence: TGTGCCTGGAGTCCAGGCATGGTCCTTTATGGCTACACCTTC.

The CDR3 spells CASSLGVSGELFF. CDR3 bases: TGTGCCAGCAGCTTAGGGGTATCCGGGGAGCTGTTTTTT. The chain employs TRBV7-2 and TRBJ2-2; D unresolved. Germline V gives CDR1 SGHTA, CDR2 FQGNSA. The CDR3 is 13 residues long. The V and J ends lost 1 base and 6 bases respectively, with 6 bases between them. Full variable domain (outside the CDR3, taken from reference TRBV7-2 and TRBJ2-2): GAGVSQSPSNKVTEKGKDVELRCDPISGHTALYWYRQSLGQGLEFLIYFQGNSAPDKSGLPSDRFSAERTGGSVSTLTIQRTQQEDSAVYLCASSLGVSGELFFGEGSRLTVL.

This chain links TRBV27 with TRBJ2-6; D is undetermined. This CDR3 is 17 amino acids long. V was clipped by 6 bases and J by 0 bases, with 15 bases between them. Germline assignment: CDR1 MNHEY and CDR2 SMNVEV (reference sequence). The CDR3 coding sequence is TGTGCCAGCAGACCTAGACAAGACCTCTCTGGGGCCAACGTCCTGACTTTC. Its translation: CASRPRQDLSGANVLTF. The complete variable domain, with remaining parts taken from reference TRBV27 and TRBJ2-6, reads EAQVTQNPRYLITVTGKKLTVTCSQNMNHEYMSWYRQDPGLGLRQIYYSMNVEVTDKGDVPEGYKVSRKEKRNFPLILESPSPNQTSLYFCASRPRQDLSGANVLTFGAGSRLTVL.

This clone turned up a few times. This chain uses TRBV19 with TRBJ1-1; a weak D match, TRBD1 (5 bases). Germline CDR1 and CDR2: LNHDA and SQIVND (reference sequence). CDR3 size: 13 residues. Trimming removed 6 bases from V and 1 base from J, with 9 bases in between. CDR3: CASSRERNTEAFF. The DNA for the CDR3 is TGTGCCAGTAGCAGGGAGAGGAACACTGAAGCTTTCTTT.

This chain links TRBV5-1 with TRBJ1-5; the D gene is possibly TRBD1 (5 bases). The CDR3 runs 15 residues. CDR1 and CDR2 (germline): SGHRS, YFSETQ. Trimming shortened V by 2 bases and J by 1 base, and 10 bases separated the two germline ends. The CDR3 sequence is CASSFGGGSNQPQHF. For the CDR3, the DNA is TGCGCCAGCAGCTTTGGTGGGGGGAGCAATCAGCCCCAGCATTTT. Full variable domain (missing parts from reference TRBV5-1 and TRBJ1-5): KAGVTQTPRYLIKTRGQQVTLSCSPISGHRSVSWYQQTPGQGLQFLFEYFSETQRNKGNFPGRFSGRQFSNSRSEMNVSTLELGDSALYLCASSFGGGSNQPQHFGDGTRLSIL.

This sequence joins TRBV6-6 and TRBJ2-1; D might be TRBD1 (6 bases). This CDR3 has 16 residues. Germline CDR1 MNHNY, CDR2 SVGAGI (reference sequence). The V and J ends lost 7 bases and 4 bases respectively, with 20 bases between them. The CDR3 nucleotides read TGTGCCAGCACCCACCTAGGGGGACACCTATACAATGAGCAGTTCTTC. It yields the protein CASTHLGGHLYNEQFF.

The gene calls are TRBV7-6 and TRBJ2-7; 7 bases are a match to TRBD2. The CDR3 sequence is 13 residues long. Germline V gene sequence: CDR1 SGHVS, CDR2 FNYEAQ. V lost 6 bases and J lost 6; bases outside the gene matches: 8. CDR3 DNA: TGTGCCAGCAGTTCCTCCCGCGGGGGCGAGCAGTACTTC. It specifies CASSSSRGGEQYF.

The chain couples TRBV30 to TRBJ2-2; D not certain. The germline V gene encodes CDR1 GTSNPN and CDR2 SVGIG (reference sequence). Trimming left V 4 bases short and J 6 bases short, with 6 bases between. This CDR3 has 11 amino acids. This chain's CDR3 is CAWKGPGELFF. CDR3 sequence (DNA): TGTGCCTGGAAAGGGCCCGGGGAGCTGTTTTTT.

This chain links TRBV5-4 with TRBJ1-2, with 9 bases lining up with TRBD1. This CDR3 region has 15 residues. V shed 4 bases, J shed 5 bases, and the junction held 9 bases outside the gene matches. The germline V gene has CDR1 SGHNT and CDR2 YYREEE (reference sequence). In nucleotides, the CDR3 is TGTGCCAGCAGCCCGCCGGGACAGGGAACTTATGGCTACACCTTC. Translated, it gives CASSPPGQGTYGYTF.

The genes are TRBV29-1 and TRBJ2-1, with 7 nucleotides matching TRBD1. This CDR3 contains 13 residues. V shed 6 bases, J shed 3 bases, and the junction held 5 bases outside the gene matches. The germline V gene has CDR1 SQVTM and CDR2 ANQGSEA. CDR3 DNA: TGCAGCGTCAGGGGGACCCTCTACAATGAGCAGTTCTTC. Its protein is CSVRGTLYNEQFF.

The rearrangement joins TRBV19 to TRBJ2-1; D is uncertain. Looked up from germline, CDR1 is LNHDA and CDR2 is SQIVND (reference sequence). This CDR3 has 14 residues. V dropped 2 bases and J dropped 0 bases, with 5 bases sitting between them. CDR3 in amino acids: CASSIQSSYNEQFF. As DNA, the CDR3 is TGTGCCAGTAGTATACAGAGCTCCTACAATGAGCAGTTCTTC.

A single count supports this clone. The V and J genes are TRBV6-5 and TRBJ2-7, with D perhaps matching TRBD1 or TRBD2 (5 bases each). CDR3 size: 13 residues. V was pared by 6 bases and J by 2 bases, with 11 bases between. CDR1 is MNHEY and CDR2 is SVGAGI in the germline V gene. DNA for the CDR3: TGTGCCAGCAGGCCAGGGACGGCCTACGAGCAGTACTTC. Protein sequence: CASRPGTAYEQYF.

This chain joins TRBV7-7 and TRBJ2-1; 14 nucleotides match TRBD2. The CDR3 sequence is 21 residues long. The germline V gene has CDR1 SSHAT and CDR2 FNYEAQ (reference sequence). The V and J ends lost 5 bases and 2 bases, in that order; junction bases with no gene match: 17. In DNA, the CDR3 is TGTGCCAGCAGCCCATATCCTCTGGGGACTAGCGGGAGTGCCCCCTACAATGAGCAGTTCTTC. This sequence encodes CASSPYPLGTSGSAPYNEQFF.

V usage is TRBV28 and J usage is TRBJ1-1; D is uncertain. CDR3 length equals 13 residues. The V gene's germline CDR1 is MDHEN and CDR2 SYDVKM. Trimming pared 3 bases from V and 0 bases from J, leaving 5 bases between. CDR3 nucleotides: TGTGCCAGCAGTTTTATGATGAACACTGAAGCTTTCTTT. Its translation is CASSFMMNTEAFF.

This clone was observed a few times. The chain carries TRBV28 and TRBJ2-6, with D perhaps being TRBD1 or TRBD2 (5 bases each). The CDR3 length is 16 residues. V was cut by 4 bases and J by 2 bases, with 12 bases left in between. The V gene's germline CDR1 is MDHEN and CDR2 SYDVKM. The CDR3 sequence: CASSYLLGAGANVLTF. The CDR3 coding sequence is TGTGCCAGCAGTTATCTTCTGGGGGCTGGGGCCAACGTCCTGACTTTC.

The V and J genes are TRBV7-7 and TRBJ1-5, with 7 bases matching TRBD1. CDR1 is SSHAT, CDR2 FNYEAQ, per germline (reference sequence). Germline trimming cut 10 bases from V and 6 bases from J; bases unmatched to any gene: 12. This CDR3 spans 14 amino acids. CDR3 loop: CAKLRGLGGQPQHF. The CDR3 nucleotides are TGTGCCAAGCTTAGGGGGCTAGGGGGTCAGCCCCAGCATTTT.

This rearrangement joins TRBV10-3 to TRBJ2-5, with D perhaps given as TRBD1 or TRBD2 (6 bases each). The CDR3 loop spans 14 amino acids. V was pared by 11 bases and J by 3 bases, with 19 bases between. Per germline, CDR1 ENHRY and CDR2 SYGVKD. The DNA of the CDR3 is TGTGCCTCGGGGGCCCGGGAGAAGGAAGAGACCCAGTACTTC. Amino acid sequence: CASGAREKEETQYF.